One and the same sample provided the 25 T cell receptor beta chains below, sequenced in a study of tumor and adjacent non-tumor tissue in lung cancer. This sample's RNA came from whole unsorted tissue. Three rounds of nested PCR, following a modified ARM-PCR protocol, produced the TCRbeta library. TCRdb passed the multiplex PCR reads through MiXCR, listing each CDR3 protein once. The sample has about 110,000 distinct CDR3 sequences, roughly 74% seen once. The sequenced sample was lung tumor tissue. All receptors come from a woman aged 55 to 70 with non-small cell lung cancer.

Of note for this clonotype: At one end the junction does not follow the germline gene, possibly because of a read error. V usage is TRBV6-5 and J usage is TRBJ1-5, with D hard to call. CDR1 MNHEY and CDR2 SVGAGI come from the germline V gene. The CDR3 runs to 12 residues. This CDR3 is CPSRPQGQPQHF. CDR3 DNA: TGTCCCAGCCGTCCCCAAGGTCAGCCCCAGCATTTT.

As to this clonotype: The CDR3 ends on some other residue instead of the conserved phenylalanine or tryptophan, so this is likely a read error. The chain employs TRBV7-8 and TRBJ2-5, with TRBD2 identical over 12 bases. The V gene's germline CDR1 is SGHVS and CDR2 FQNEAQ. The CDR3 runs to 16 residues. The DNA of the CDR3 is TGTGCCGGCAGCTTTAGACTAGCGGGGGCTTCAGAGACCCAGTACTTA. It encodes CAGSFRLAGASETQYL.

Of note for this clonotype: One base away lies a much larger clone, so this may be a sequencing read error. The chain employs TRBV6-5 and TRBJ1-3; D is ambiguous. Germline values: CDR1 MNHEY, CDR2 SVGAGI. The CDR3 runs to 17 residues. DNA of the CDR3: TGTGCCAGCAGTTACTCCCCGCGGTGGACCTCTGGAAACACCGTATATTTT. Translating it yields CASSYSPRWTSGNTVYF.

The chain links TRBV11-2 to TRBJ2-1; TRBD2 might be the D (6 bases). The CDR3 sequence is 14 residues long. CDR1 SGHAT and CDR2 FQNNGV come from the germline V gene. The ends were cut back, 8 bases at V and 9 bases at J, with 20 bases in the middle. Here the CDR3 DNA reads TGTGCCAGCCTCCTAGGGAGGTCCTCCAGTGAGCAGTTCTTC. Amino acids: CASLLGRSSSEQFF. The whole variable domain, remainder taken from reference TRBV11-2 and TRBJ2-1, is EAGVAQSPRYKIIEKRQSVAFWCNPISGHATLYWYQQILGQGPKLLIQFQNNGVVDDSQLPKDRFSAERLKGVDSTLKIQPAKLEDSAVYLCASLLGRSSSEQFFGPGTRLTVL.

Note on this clonotype: A read error may account for a junction end that differs from germline. This chain links TRBV5-5 with TRBJ1-4; 7 bases align to TRBD1. Looked up from germline, CDR1 is SGHKS and CDR2 is YYEKEE (reference sequence). This CDR3 has 15 amino acids. CDR3: CASSTRQGEGEKPFF. CDR3 DNA sequence: TGTGCCAGCAGCACGAGACAGGGCGAGGGTGAAAAACCGTTTTTT.

This clonotype appeared many times. This rearrangement joins TRBV11-2 to TRBJ2-1, with 7 positions matching TRBD2. CDR1 and CDR2 (germline): SGHAT, FQNNGV. Losses at the gene ends were 1 base for V and 0 bases for J; bases not matched to a gene: 6. This CDR3 contains 17 residues. The CDR3: CASSLVYGGSSYNEQFF. The CDR3 DNA reads TGTGCCAGCAGCTTAGTGTACGGGGGGAGCTCCTACAATGAGCAGTTCTTC. The whole variable domain, remainder taken from reference TRBV11-2 and TRBJ2-1, is EAGVAQSPRYKIIEKRQSVAFWCNPISGHATLYWYQQILGQGPKLLIQFQNNGVVDDSQLPKDRFSAERLKGVDSTLKIQPAKLEDSAVYLCASSLVYGGSSYNEQFFGPGTRLTVL.

The V call is TRBV11-1, the J call TRBJ1-1; D gene uncertain. The germline V gene encodes CDR1 SGHAT and CDR2 FQDESV (reference sequence). This CDR3 is 14 amino acids long. V lost 6 bases and J lost 11, with 22 bases in between. The CDR3 bases are TGTGCCAGCAGTTTTATCGGGAGAACAGCCGGGGCTTTCTTT. Amino acids: CASSFIGRTAGAFF.

Details on this clonotype: Compared with germline, one end of the junction differs, possibly owing to a read error. The chain couples TRBV6-2 or TRBV6-3 to TRBJ1-1; D uncertain. In germline, CDR1 is MNHEY, CDR2 SVGEGT. CDR3 size: 13 residues. CDR3 in amino acids: CAISYMGSTEAFF. DNA of the CDR3: TGTGCCATCAGTTACATGGGCTCAACTGAAGCTTTCTTT.

The rearrangement joins TRBV4-3 to TRBJ2-7; D is uncertain. CDR3 length: 15 residues. Per germline, CDR1 LGHNA and CDR2 YSLEER. The V and J ends lost 4 bases and 1 base respectively, with 14 bases between them. CDR3 sequence: CASSRGGSRSYEQYF. The CDR3 nucleotides read TGCGCCAGCAGCCGCGGCGGTAGCAGGTCCTACGAGCAGTACTTC.

This clonotype showed up just once. V usage is TRBV11-2 and J usage is TRBJ2-1, with TRBD1 matching 7 bases. From germline, CDR1 is SGHAT and CDR2 FQNNGV. The V and J ends lost 1 base and 14 bases, in that order; junction bases with no gene match: 11. This CDR3 contains 14 residues. CDR3 residues: CASSLGTGVLTKFF. The CDR3 coding sequence is TGTGCCAGCAGCTTAGGGACAGGCGTATTAACTAAGTTCTTC.

V and J are TRBV11-3 and TRBJ2-7; D is perhaps TRBD2 (5 bases). From germline, CDR1 is SGHNT and CDR2 YENEEA. There are 15 residues in the CDR3. V was trimmed by 3 bases and J by 10 bases, leaving 22 bases between them. The CDR3 DNA reads as TGTGCCAGCAGCTTGCGGCAGAGGACTTCTTACAAACAGTACTTC. Residues: CASSLRQRTSYKQYF.

The genes are TRBV6-2 or TRBV6-3 and TRBJ1-5; D not certain. The CDR3 has 13 residues. Per germline, CDR1 MNHEY and CDR2 SVGEGT. V lost 4 bases, J lost 6 bases, and 10 bases lay in between. The CDR3 nucleotides read TGTGCCAGCAGTTTCGCGGACGGTCAGCCCCAGCATTTT. It translates to CASSFADGQPQHF.

Concerning this clonotype itself: The CDR3 does not close with the conserved phenylalanine or tryptophan, likely indicating a read error. The J gene is TRBJ2-5, the V gene TRBV4-3, with TRBD1 identical over 8 bases. This CDR3 has 15 amino acids. Germline loops: CDR1 LGHNA, CDR2 YSLEER. Here the CDR3 reads CASRQEAPGQEIQYY. The DNA for the CDR3 is TGCGCCAGCAGGCAAGAGGCCCCGGGACAGGAGATCCAGTACTAC.

The V call is TRBV28, the J call TRBJ1-5; D gene ambiguous. The CDR3 loop spans 13 amino acids. The V gene's germline CDR1 is MDHEN and CDR2 SYDVKM. DNA for the CDR3: TGTGCAAGAAGTTGGCTTAGCAATCAGCCCCAGCATTTT. Protein product: CARSWLSNQPQHF.

To note about this clonotype: Germline and junction disagree at one end, which may indicate a read error. Here the CDR3 reads CTRSFWTDTQYF. The CDR3 coding sequence is TGTACCAGGAGCTTCTGGACAGATACGCAGTATTTT. This chain uses TRBV11-3 with TRBJ2-3, with D uncertain. The CDR3 has 12 residues. Looked up from germline, CDR1 is SGHNT and CDR2 is YENEEA.

With regard to this clonotype: The junction departs from germline at one end; a sequencing error may be responsible. The J gene is TRBJ2-7, the V gene TRBV11-3; D gene ambiguous. The CDR3 covers 14 residues. Germline loops: CDR1 SGHNT, CDR2 YENEEA. The CDR3 nucleotides read TGTGCCAGCAGCTTAGAATGGGGATCCCACGAGCAATACTTC. Amino acids: CASSLEWGSHEQYF.

Comment on this clonotype: At one end the junction does not follow the germline gene, possibly because of a read error. The chain carries TRBV11-3 and TRBJ2-3, with no clear D. This CDR3 is 10 amino acids long. Germline loops: CDR1 SGHNT, CDR2 YENEEA. Here the CDR3 reads CASIGDTQYF. CDR3 bases: TGCGCCAGCATTGGAGATACGCAGTATTTT.

As concerns this clonotype: A junction boundary mismatches the germline segment, possibly from a read error. This sequence joins TRBV6-6 and TRBJ2-7, with 10 bases lining up with TRBD1. Germline loops: CDR1 MNHNY, CDR2 SVGAGI (reference sequence). There are 12 residues in the CDR3. CDR3 sequence: CATSDRGYEQYF. The CDR3 nucleotides read TGTGCCACCTCGGACAGGGGGTACGAGCAATACTTC.

The chain carries TRBV25-1 and TRBJ1-2; 8 nucleotides line up with TRBD1. Germline assignment: CDR1 MGHDK and CDR2 SYGVNS. J lost 3 bases, V lost 8 bases, and 2 bases had no gene match. The CDR3 has 12 residues. The chain's CDR3 is CASGQGDYGYTF. The CDR3 DNA reads as TGTGCCAGCGGACAGGGAGACTATGGCTACACCTTC.

To note about this clonotype: This may arise from a read error, as a much more abundant clone is one base away. This rearrangement joins TRBV29-1 to TRBJ1-2, with a possible D match to TRBD1 (5 bases). This CDR3 has 14 residues. Looked up from germline, CDR1 is SQVTM and CDR2 is ANQGSEA. The CDR3 region has the DNA TGCAGCGCTGAAATTGGACATCCTAACTATGGCTACACCTTC. It encodes CSAEIGHPNYGYTF.

This clonotype was found a few times. This chain links TRBV6-2 or TRBV6-3 with TRBJ2-5, with D tentatively TRBD2 (6 bases). The V end was cut by 2 bases, the J end by 2 bases, with 12 bases between. Germline CDR1 MNHEY, CDR2 SVGEGT. This CDR3 is built from 15 residues. In DNA form, the CDR3 reads TGTGCCAGCAGTTACACGACGGGAGAACAAGAGACCCAGTACTTC. Encoded protein: CASSYTTGEQETQYF.

A word on this clonotype: The conserved final phenylalanine or tryptophan is absent from the CDR3, which likely points to a read error. This sequence joins TRBV11-1 and TRBJ2-1; no clear D gene. V lost 8 bases and J 8 bases, leaving 19 bases between the germline ends. The CDR3 consists of 14 residues. Germline CDR1 reads SGHAT; CDR2 reads FQDESV (reference sequence). The CDR3 DNA sequence: TGTGCCAGCGGCCGGGCCGGTGGATTCGATGAGCAGTTCTTG. Translation gives CASGRAGGFDEQFL.

Of note for this clonotype: Mismatch with germline at one junction end may stem from a read error. The chain employs TRBV5-1 and TRBJ2-2; perhaps TRBD1 as D (6 bases). The CDR3 extends over 16 amino acids. The germline V gene encodes CDR1 SGHRS and CDR2 YFSETQ. The CDR3 region has the DNA TGCGCCAGCAGCTTGGCGGGGCAGGGGAACACCGGGGAGCTATTTTTT. Its translation is CASSLAGQGNTGELFF. The full variable domain, its missing parts supplied by reference TRBV5-1 and TRBJ2-2, is KAGVTQTPRYLIKTRGQQVTLSCSPISGHRSVSWYQQTPGQGLQFLFEYFSETQRNKGNFPGRFSGRQFSNSRSEMNVSTLELGDSALYLCASSLAGQGNTGELFFGEGSRLTVL.

In this sample, this clonotype turned up many times. This chain uses TRBV29-1 with TRBJ2-5, with D possibly TRBD1 on 5 matching bases. Trimming left V 4 bases short and J 5 bases short, with 17 bases between. CDR3 length: 14 amino acids. Germline V CDR1 and CDR2: SQVTM, ANQGSEA. For the CDR3, the DNA is TGCAGCGTTGGAGGTGCAGGGCACTGGGAGACCCAGTACTTC. Translating gives CSVGGAGHWETQYF.

Turning to this clonotype: A clone one base away is much larger, so this may be a read error. V usage is TRBV4-3 and J usage is TRBJ2-5; 10 nucleotides match TRBD1. CDR1 and CDR2 (germline): LGHNA, YSLEER. The CDR3 has 13 amino acids. The CDR3 spells CASSRDRGETQCF. The CDR3 DNA sequence: TGCGCCAGCAGCAGGGACAGGGGTGAGACCCAGTGCTTC.